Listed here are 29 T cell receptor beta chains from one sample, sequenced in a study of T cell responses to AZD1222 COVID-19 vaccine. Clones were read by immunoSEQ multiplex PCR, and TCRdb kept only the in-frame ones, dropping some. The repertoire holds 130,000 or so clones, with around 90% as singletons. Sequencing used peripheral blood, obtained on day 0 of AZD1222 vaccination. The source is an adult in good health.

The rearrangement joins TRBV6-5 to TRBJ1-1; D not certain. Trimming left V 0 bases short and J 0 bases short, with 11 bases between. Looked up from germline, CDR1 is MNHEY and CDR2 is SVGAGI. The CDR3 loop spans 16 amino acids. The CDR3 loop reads CASSYSVGSMNTEAFF. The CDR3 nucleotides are TGTGCCAGCAGTTACTCGGTAGGGTCCATGAACACTGAAGCTTTCTTT.

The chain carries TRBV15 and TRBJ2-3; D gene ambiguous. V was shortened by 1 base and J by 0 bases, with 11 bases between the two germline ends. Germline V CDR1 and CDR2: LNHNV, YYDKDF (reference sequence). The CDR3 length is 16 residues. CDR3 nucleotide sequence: TGTGCCACCAGCAGAGGCCTAAGCCCTAGCACAGATACGCAGTATTTT. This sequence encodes CATSRGLSPSTDTQYF.

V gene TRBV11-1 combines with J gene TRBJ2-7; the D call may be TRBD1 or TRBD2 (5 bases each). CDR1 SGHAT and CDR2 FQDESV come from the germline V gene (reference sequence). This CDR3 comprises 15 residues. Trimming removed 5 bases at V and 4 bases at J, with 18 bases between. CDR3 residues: CASSLGWGPLYEQYF. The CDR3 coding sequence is TGTGCCAGCAGCCTGGGGTGGGGACCTTTGTACGAGCAGTACTTC.

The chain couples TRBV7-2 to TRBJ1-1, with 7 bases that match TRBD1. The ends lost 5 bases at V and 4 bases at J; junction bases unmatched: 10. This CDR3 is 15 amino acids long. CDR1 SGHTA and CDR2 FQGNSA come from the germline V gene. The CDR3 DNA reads TGTGCCAGCAGCGAGGTGACGACAGGGCCCACTGAAGCTTTCTTT. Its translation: CASSEVTTGPTEAFF. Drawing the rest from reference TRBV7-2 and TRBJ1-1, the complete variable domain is GAGVSQSPSNKVTEKGKDVELRCDPISGHTALYWYRQSLGQGLEFLIYFQGNSAPDKSGLPSDRFSAERTGGSVSTLTIQRTQQEDSAVYLCASSEVTTGPTEAFFGQGTRLTVV.

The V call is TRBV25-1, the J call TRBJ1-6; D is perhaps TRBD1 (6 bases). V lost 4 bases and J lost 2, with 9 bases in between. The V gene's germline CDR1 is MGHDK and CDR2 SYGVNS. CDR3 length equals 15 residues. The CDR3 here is CASSVAGAYNSPLHF. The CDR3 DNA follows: TGTGCCAGCAGTGTCGCAGGGGCCTATAATTCACCCCTCCACTTT.

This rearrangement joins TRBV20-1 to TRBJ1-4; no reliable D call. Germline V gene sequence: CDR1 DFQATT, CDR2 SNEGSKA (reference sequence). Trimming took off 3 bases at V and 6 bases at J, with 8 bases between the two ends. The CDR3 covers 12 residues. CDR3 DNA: TGCAGTGCTAGTTTGGGCTATGAAAAACTGTTTTTT. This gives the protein CSASLGYEKLFF.

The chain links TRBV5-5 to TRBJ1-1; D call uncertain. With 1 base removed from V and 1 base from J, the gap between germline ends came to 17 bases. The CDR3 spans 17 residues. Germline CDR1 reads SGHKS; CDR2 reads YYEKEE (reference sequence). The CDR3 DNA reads TGTGCCAGCAGCTTGAGCTATTTTCGGACTCGGAACACTGAAGCTTTCTTT. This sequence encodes CASSLSYFRTRNTEAFF.

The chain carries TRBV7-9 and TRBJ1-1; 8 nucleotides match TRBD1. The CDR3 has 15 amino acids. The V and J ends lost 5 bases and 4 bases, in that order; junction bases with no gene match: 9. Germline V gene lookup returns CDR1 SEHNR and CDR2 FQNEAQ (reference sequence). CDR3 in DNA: TGTGCCAGCAGCCTAGACCAGGGGGCGCGCACTGAAGCTTTCTTT. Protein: CASSLDQGARTEAFF.

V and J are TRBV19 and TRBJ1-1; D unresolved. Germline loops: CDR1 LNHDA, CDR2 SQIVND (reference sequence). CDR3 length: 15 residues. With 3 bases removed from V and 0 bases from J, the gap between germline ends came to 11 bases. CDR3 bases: TGTGCCAGTAGTATCCTGTGGGGTGTGAACACTGAAGCTTTCTTT. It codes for CASSILWGVNTEAFF.

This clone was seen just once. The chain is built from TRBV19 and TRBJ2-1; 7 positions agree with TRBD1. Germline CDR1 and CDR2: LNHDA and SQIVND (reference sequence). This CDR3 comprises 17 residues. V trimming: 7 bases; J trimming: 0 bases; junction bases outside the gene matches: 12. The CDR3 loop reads CASTDHSGTASYNEQFF. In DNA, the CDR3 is TGTGCCAGTACCGATCATTCCGGGACAGCCTCCTACAATGAGCAGTTCTTC. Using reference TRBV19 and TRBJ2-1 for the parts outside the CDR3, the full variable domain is DGGITQSPKYLFRKEGQNVTLSCEQNLNHDAMYWYRQDPGQGLRLIYYSQIVNDFQKGDIAEGYSVSREKKESFPLTVTSAQKNPTAFYLCASTDHSGTASYNEQFFGPGTRLTVL.

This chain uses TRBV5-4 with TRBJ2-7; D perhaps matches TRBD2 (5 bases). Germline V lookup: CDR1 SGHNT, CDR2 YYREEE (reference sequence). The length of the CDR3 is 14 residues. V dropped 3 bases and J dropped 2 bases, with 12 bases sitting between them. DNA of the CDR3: TGTGCCAGCAGCTACGAGCGGAGCCCCTACGAGCAGTACTTC. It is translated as CASSYERSPYEQYF.

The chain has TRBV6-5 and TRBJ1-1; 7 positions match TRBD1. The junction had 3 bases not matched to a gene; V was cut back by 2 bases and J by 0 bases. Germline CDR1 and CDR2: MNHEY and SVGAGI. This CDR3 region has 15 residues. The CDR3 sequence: CASSYPGQVNTEAFF. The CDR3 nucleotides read TGTGCCAGCAGTTACCCCGGACAGGTGAACACTGAAGCTTTCTTT.

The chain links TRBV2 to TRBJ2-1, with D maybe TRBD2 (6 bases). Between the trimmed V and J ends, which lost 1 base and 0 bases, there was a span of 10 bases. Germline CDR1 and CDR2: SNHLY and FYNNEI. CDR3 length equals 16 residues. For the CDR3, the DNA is TGTGCCAGCAGTGAAGAGGTCGGGAGCTCCTACAATGAGCAGTTCTTC. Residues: CASSEEVGSSYNEQFF. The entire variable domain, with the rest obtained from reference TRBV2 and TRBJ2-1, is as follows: EPEVTQTPSHQVTQMGQEVILRCVPISNHLYFYWYRQILGQKVEFLVSFYNNEISEKSEIFDDQFSVERPDGSNFTLKIRSTKLEDSAMYFCASSEEVGSSYNEQFFGPGTRLTVL.

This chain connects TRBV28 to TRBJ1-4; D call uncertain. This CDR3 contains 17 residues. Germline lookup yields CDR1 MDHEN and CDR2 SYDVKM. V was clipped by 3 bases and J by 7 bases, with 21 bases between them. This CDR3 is CASSFIHPTVNSEKLFF. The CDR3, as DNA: TGTGCCAGCAGTTTCATCCACCCCACAGTTAATAGTGAAAAACTGTTTTTT.

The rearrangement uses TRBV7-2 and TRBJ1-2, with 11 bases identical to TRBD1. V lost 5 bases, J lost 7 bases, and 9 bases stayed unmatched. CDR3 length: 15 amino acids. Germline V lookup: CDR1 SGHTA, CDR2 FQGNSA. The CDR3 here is CASSLPPDRGLGYTF. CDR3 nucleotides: TGTGCCAGCAGCCTCCCCCCGGACAGGGGGCTTGGCTACACCTTC.

The CDR3 DNA reads TGTGCCAGCAGTTCAGTGTTAGGTAGCGGGAGAGAGTTCTTC. This codes for CASSSVLGSGREFF. This sequence joins TRBV7-9 and TRBJ2-1, with TRBD2 matching over 9 bases. CDR1 and CDR2 from the germline V gene are SEHNR and FQNEAQ (reference sequence). Trimming cost V 6 bases and J 14 bases; bases outside gene matches: 14. The length of the CDR3 is 14 residues.

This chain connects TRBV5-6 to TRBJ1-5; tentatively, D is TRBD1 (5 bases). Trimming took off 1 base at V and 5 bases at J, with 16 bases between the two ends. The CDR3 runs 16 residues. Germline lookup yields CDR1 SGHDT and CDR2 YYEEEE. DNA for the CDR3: TGTGCCAGCAGCTTGTTTCGGGGGATCGAGGATCAGCCCCAGCATTTT. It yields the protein CASSLFRGIEDQPQHF.

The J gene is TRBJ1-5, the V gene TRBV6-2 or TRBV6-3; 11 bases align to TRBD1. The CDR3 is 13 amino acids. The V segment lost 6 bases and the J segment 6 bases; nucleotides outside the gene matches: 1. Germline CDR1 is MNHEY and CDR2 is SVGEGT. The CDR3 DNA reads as TGTGCCAGCAGCGGGACAGGGGGTCAGCCCCAGCATTTT. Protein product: CASSGTGGQPQHF.

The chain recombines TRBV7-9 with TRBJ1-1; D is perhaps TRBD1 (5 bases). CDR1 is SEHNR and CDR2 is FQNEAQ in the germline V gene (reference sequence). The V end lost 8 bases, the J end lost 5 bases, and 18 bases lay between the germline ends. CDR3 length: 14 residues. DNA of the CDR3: TGTGCCAGCTCCCCACGGGGGGAGGTAACTGAAGCTTTCTTT. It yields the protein CASSPRGEVTEAFF.

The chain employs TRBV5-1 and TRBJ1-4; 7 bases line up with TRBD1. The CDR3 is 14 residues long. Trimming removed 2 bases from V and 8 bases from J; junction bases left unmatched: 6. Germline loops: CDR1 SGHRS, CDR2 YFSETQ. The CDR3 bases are TGCGCCAGCAGCTTTTTCGACAGGGCGGAAAAACTGTTTTTT. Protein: CASSFFDRAEKLFF.

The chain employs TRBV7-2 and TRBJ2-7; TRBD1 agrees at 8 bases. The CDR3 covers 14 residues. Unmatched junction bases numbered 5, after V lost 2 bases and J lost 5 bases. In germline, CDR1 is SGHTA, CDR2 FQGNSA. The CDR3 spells CASSLLYRGNEQYF. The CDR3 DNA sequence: TGTGCCAGCAGCTTATTGTACAGGGGGAACGAGCAGTACTTC.

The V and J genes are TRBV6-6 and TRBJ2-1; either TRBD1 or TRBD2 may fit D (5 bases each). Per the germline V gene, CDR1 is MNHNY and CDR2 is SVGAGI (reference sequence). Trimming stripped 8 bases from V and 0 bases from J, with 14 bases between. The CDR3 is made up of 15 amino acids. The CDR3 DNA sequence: TGTGCCAGCCATGTCGGGGCAATCTCCTACAATGAGCAGTTCTTC. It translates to CASHVGAISYNEQFF.

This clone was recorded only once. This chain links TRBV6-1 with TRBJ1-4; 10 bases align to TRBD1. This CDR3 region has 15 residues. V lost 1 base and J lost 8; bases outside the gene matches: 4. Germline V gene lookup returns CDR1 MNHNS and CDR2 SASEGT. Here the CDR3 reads CASSEDGTGAEKLFF. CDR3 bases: TGTGCCAGCAGTGAAGATGGGACAGGGGCGGAAAAACTGTTTTTT.

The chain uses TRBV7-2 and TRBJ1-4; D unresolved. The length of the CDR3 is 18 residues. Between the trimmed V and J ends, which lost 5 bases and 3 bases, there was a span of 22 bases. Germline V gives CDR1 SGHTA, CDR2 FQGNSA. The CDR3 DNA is TGTGCCAGCAGCCCATTTGCCACGGGGTTTTCGTCTAATGAAAAACTGTTTTTT. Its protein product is CASSPFATGFSSNEKLFF.

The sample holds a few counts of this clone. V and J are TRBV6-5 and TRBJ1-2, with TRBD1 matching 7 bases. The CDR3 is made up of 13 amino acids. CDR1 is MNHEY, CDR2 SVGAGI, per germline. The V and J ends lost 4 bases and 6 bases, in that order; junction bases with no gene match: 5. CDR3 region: CASSSTGRNGYTF. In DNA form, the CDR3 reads TGTGCCAGCAGTTCGACAGGGAGGAATGGCTACACCTTC.

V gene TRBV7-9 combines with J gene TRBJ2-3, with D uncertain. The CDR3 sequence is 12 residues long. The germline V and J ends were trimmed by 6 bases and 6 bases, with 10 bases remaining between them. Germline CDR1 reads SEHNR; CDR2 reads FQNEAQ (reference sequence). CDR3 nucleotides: TGTGCCAGCAGATTGACCCCCGATACGCAGTATTTT. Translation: CASRLTPDTQYF.

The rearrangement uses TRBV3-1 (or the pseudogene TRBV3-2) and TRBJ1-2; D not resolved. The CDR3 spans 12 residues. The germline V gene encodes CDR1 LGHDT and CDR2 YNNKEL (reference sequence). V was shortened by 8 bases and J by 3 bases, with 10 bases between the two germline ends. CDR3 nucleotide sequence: TGTGCCAGCCGTCGGGATGACTATGGCTACACCTTC. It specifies CASRRDDYGYTF.

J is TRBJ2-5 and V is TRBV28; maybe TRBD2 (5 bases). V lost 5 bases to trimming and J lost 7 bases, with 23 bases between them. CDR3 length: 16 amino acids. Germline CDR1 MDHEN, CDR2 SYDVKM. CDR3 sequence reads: CASSRASAARVGTQYF. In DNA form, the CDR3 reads TGTGCCAGCAGTCGCGCCTCAGCGGCACGGGTTGGGACCCAGTACTTC.

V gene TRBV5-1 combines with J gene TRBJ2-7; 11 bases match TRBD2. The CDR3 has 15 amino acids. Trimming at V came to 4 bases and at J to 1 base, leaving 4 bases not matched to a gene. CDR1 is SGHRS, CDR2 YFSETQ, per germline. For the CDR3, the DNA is TGCGCCAGCAGCCTGACTAGCGGGGTATCCTACGAGCAGTACTTC. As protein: CASSLTSGVSYEQYF.